A selection of T cell receptor beta chains follows, all from one sample in a study of T-cell reconstitution after alpha-beta-depleted transplantation in children. TCRdb re-called the PCR reads with MiXCR, one entry per CDR3 protein. The sample yields some 600,000 distinct CDR3 sequences, over 10% seen once. This specimen consisted of PBMCs, mostly from graft donor cells, obtained 360 days after TCRalphabeta/CD19-depleted stem cell transplant. All receptors come from a male patient aged 10 to 17 who had a stem cell transplant for acute myeloid leukemia, so the T cells may come from the graft donor. CDR3s leave out the opening cysteine and the closing phenylalanine or tryptophan.

v_call	j_call	cdr3_aa
TRBV29-1	TRBJ1-2	SVGGGQPNYGYT
TRBV12-3/TRBV12-4	TRBJ2-7	ASSLREPTYEQY
TRBV7-2	TRBJ1-5	ASSLPGSQPQH
TRBV24-1	TRBJ2-7	ATSDLPKGSSGPHEQY
TRBV5-1	TRBJ2-5	ASSLGQGASETQY
TRBV20-1	TRBJ1-6	SALNYADSPLH
TRBV5-1	TRBJ2-5	ASSPDRVRETQY
TRBV30	TRBJ2-1	AWSVLEARAPYNEQF
TRBV4-3	TRBJ2-6	ASSQDGAAGANVLT
TRBV4-3	TRBJ2-7	ASSQDLLAAVYEQY
TRBV9	TRBJ1-6	ASSVTSVDSPLH
TRBV27	TRBJ1-6	ASSGRTGSIGNSPLH
TRBV12-3/TRBV12-4	TRBJ2-5	ASTLGGWGETQY
TRBV5-6	TRBJ2-2	ASSFRTGRWNTGELF
TRBV6-5	TRBJ2-1	ASSYGRTGGSSYNEQF
TRBV19	TRBJ2-2	ATDPSGRAGTGELF
TRBV7-9	TRBJ2-1	ASSARLAWNEQF
TRBV7-2	TRBJ2-3	ASSLALAGERADTQY
TRBV5-1	TRBJ2-2	ASSLGDPNTGELF
TRBV6-2/TRBV6-3	TRBJ2-1	ASSYVASRHNEQF
TRBV5-5	TRBJ2-7	ASSISGSVSYEQY
TRBV12-5	TRBJ2-1	ASGFDKEQF
TRBV6-1	TRBJ2-1	ASTELIWDNEQF
TRBV4-2	TRBJ2-1	ASSQMNPAAHNEQF
TRBV28	TRBJ2-7	ASSLSGARLYEQY
TRBV20-1	TRBJ2-1	SARDVGSGRWGVLAYNEQF
TRBV7-9	TRBJ2-5	ASAAEAELGGETQY
TRBV14	TRBJ2-7	ASSQDDYEQY
TRBV7-9	TRBJ2-5	ASSFRTGPPETQY
TRBV19	TRBJ1-5	ASSIHPPGENNQPQH
TRBV4-3	TRBJ2-1	ASSQLAGGPGNEQF
TRBV24-1	TRBJ2-1	ATSDRTSGRNNEQF
TRBV20-1	TRBJ1-5	SAYLLGGNQPQH
TRBV4-3	TRBJ2-1	ASSQIPSAEQF
TRBV29-1	TRBJ2-7	SVAGQENSYEQY
TRBV20-1	TRBJ2-7	SARAPSLGGRTYEQY
TRBV28	TRBJ2-7	ASSFFRVEQY
TRBV11-2	TRBJ2-2	ASSLAGMGTGELF
TRBV6-2/TRBV6-3	TRBJ2-2	ASNLNPQPLGAPNTGELF
TRBV12-3/TRBV12-4	TRBJ1-1	ASSLGILNTEAF
TRBV6-2/TRBV6-3	TRBJ2-1	ASSYSIVAGSDEQF
TRBV20-1	TRBJ1-5	SATLPGGLNQPQH
TRBV27	TRBJ2-6	ASSTWEEWVSSGANVLT
TRBV6-2/TRBV6-3	TRBJ2-7	ASSYSHSPIRTSGRSEQY
TRBV24-1	TRBJ2-1	ATSDPPGLTSSSYNEQF
TRBV9	TRBJ2-1	ASSPRGGWINEQF
TRBV7-3	TRBJ2-1	ASSLTPPGLVGFEQF
TRBV3-1	TRBJ2-1	ASSPLRGGGYNEQF
TRBV20-1	TRBJ2-1	CVTRLAGGPGSYNEQF
TRBV7-2	TRBJ2-1	ASSLVRGHEQF
TRBV5-1	TRBJ2-3	ASSTGRGTDTQY